This passage covers 8 T cell receptor beta chains from one sample sequenced in a study of graft-versus-host responses after intestinal transplantation. Antigens of these TCRs are unknown. TCRdb keeps only in-frame clones here, not all; method: immunoSEQ multiplex PCR. Of some 120,000 clones listed, less than 95% were seen once; the top ten hold roughly 0.17%. The starting material was unstimulated CD4+ T cells sorted from spleen or lymph node cells, obtained before intestinal transplant. All receptors derive from a human donor who received an intestinal transplant.

CDR3 protein: CASSIGQGVPYEQYF. Written as DNA, the CDR3 is TGTGCCAGTAGTATCGGGCAGGGGGTCCCCTACGAGCAGTACTTC. The rearrangement links TRBV19 to TRBJ2-7; 7 bases are shared with TRBD1. This CDR3 region has 15 residues. V was clipped by 3 bases and J by 2 bases; unmatched bases: 7. Germline values: CDR1 LNHDA, CDR2 SQIVND (reference sequence).

The V gene is TRBV5-1, the J gene TRBJ1-2; tentatively, D is TRBD1 (5 bases). The germline V gene has CDR1 SGHRS and CDR2 YFSETQ. Trimming took 0 bases from V and 7 from J, leaving 16 bases between them. This CDR3 is 15 amino acids long. The CDR3 DNA follows: TGCGCCAGCAGCTTGGGGGCAGGGCCAGAAACTGGCTACACCTTC. Translation: CASSLGAGPETGYTF.

The CDR3 reads CASSQVNIDEQFF. DNA of the CDR3: TGCGCCAGCAGCCAAGTTAACATCGATGAGCAGTTCTTC. The chain employs TRBV4-1 and TRBJ2-1; D remains ambiguous. CDR1 and CDR2 (germline): MGHRA, YSYEKL. V lost 1 base and J lost 8, with 9 bases in between. CDR3 length: 13 amino acids.

This clone was detected once. This sequence joins TRBV10-3 and TRBJ2-3; D is perhaps TRBD1 (6 bases). V lost 2 bases and J 2 bases, leaving 11 bases between the germline ends. CDR1 ENHRY and CDR2 SYGVKD come from the germline V gene. This CDR3 is 15 amino acids long. The CDR3 is CAISEGWGPTDTQYF. CDR3 nucleotide sequence: TGTGCCATCAGTGAGGGGTGGGGGCCCACAGATACGCAGTATTTT.

The chain couples TRBV7-6 to TRBJ2-1; D is perhaps TRBD1 (5 bases). CDR1 is SGHVS and CDR2 is FNYEAQ in the germline V gene. The CDR3 sequence is 11 residues long. V was clipped by 2 bases and J by 11 bases, with 7 bases between them. CDR3 DNA: TGTGCCAGCAGCTTACAGGACAAGCAGTTCTTC. Its protein product is CASSLQDKQFF.

The gene calls are TRBV18 and TRBJ1-1; a weak D match, TRBD1 (6 bases). The V gene's germline CDR1 is KGHSH and CDR2 LQKENI. With 2 bases removed from V and 0 bases from J, the gap between germline ends came to 10 bases. CDR3 length equals 15 residues. In nucleotides, the CDR3 is TGTGCCAGCTCACCAACTGGACAGATGAACACTGAAGCTTTCTTT. Translating it yields CASSPTGQMNTEAFF.

CDR3 protein: CASSGEGYGYTF. CDR3 in DNA: TGTGCCAGCAGTGGAGAGGGATATGGCTACACCTTC. V gene TRBV6-5 combines with J gene TRBJ1-2; D is ambiguous. Trimming removed 5 bases at V and 5 bases at J, with 9 bases between. This CDR3 has 12 amino acids. Germline V gene data show CDR1 as MNHEY and CDR2 as SVGAGI.

This chain joins TRBV30 and TRBJ2-1; 9 bases agree with TRBD2. The CDR3 covers 15 residues. Germline CDR1 reads GTSNPN; CDR2 reads SVGIG (reference sequence). V was clipped by 4 bases and J by 6 bases; unmatched bases: 10. CDR3 amino acids: CAWTRIRGGANEQFF. The DNA for the CDR3 is TGTGCCTGGACGAGGATACGCGGGGGGGCCAATGAGCAGTTCTTC.